This entry concerns a single T cell receptor (beta chain). The sample is drawn from a study of molecular identifiers for immune sequencing clone quantification. V was pared by 5 bases and J by 0 bases, with 6 bases of the junction left unmatched. Germline V lookup: CDR1 PRHDT, CDR2 FYEKMQ (reference sequence). The CDR3 length is 15 residues. TCRdb called the PCR reads again in MiXCR, with one record for every CDR3 protein. The sample contains hundreds of thousands of distinct CDR3 sequences, 25% of which appear only once. Sample: naive CD8+ T cells from blood, with Jurkat cell RNA spiked in. This sample's subset: FACS-sorted CD8+CD4-CCR7+CD45RA+ naive T cells. This sequence joins TRBV13 and TRBJ2-7; TRBD1 matches 8 bases. This TCR was sampled from a human donor in good health. Some libraries in this study had Jurkat cell RNA spiked in. The CDR3 spells CASSPPGTGSYEQYF. CDR3 nucleotides: TGTGCCAGCAGCCCCCCCGGGACAGGCTCCTACGAGCAGTACTTC.